This T cell receptor beta chain was sequenced for a study of blood T cell repertoires in COVID-19. Per the original data handling: Amplification from reference gene primers served as the basis for estimated nucleated cell counts. Some clones are missing from TCRdb's copy, which holds only in-frame ones; the method was immunoSEQ multiplex PCR. The V and J calls and clone size are taken from that table; D and trimming were inferred from the DNA. The table shows a few hundred thousand clones, with approximately 88% occurring only once. CDR1 is SGHNT and CDR2 is YYREEE in the germline V gene (reference sequence). With V trimmed by 4 bases and J by 6 bases, 3 bases remained unmatched. This CDR3 has 13 residues.

This chain links TRBV5-4 with TRBJ2-1; 8 positions agree with TRBD2. This sequence originates from a man aged 18-30 years who had recovered from COVID-19. Sequencing was carried out using peripheral blood. CDR3 nucleotide sequence: TGTGCCAGCAGCCCCGGGACTAGCAATGAGCAGTTCTTC. Protein product: CASSPGTSNEQFF. The variable domain in full, with the rest retrieved from reference TRBV5-4 and TRBJ2-1, is ETGVTQSPTHLIKTRGQQVTLRCSSQSGHNTVSWYQQALGQGPQFIFQYYREEENGRGNFPPRFSGLQFPNYSSELNVNALELDDSALYLCASSPGTSNEQFFGPGTRLTVL.